The next 11 T cell receptor beta chains were all read from a single sample in a study of neurological immune-mediated disorders. Each CDR3 protein is one row after TCRdb ran MiXCR on the 5' RACE reads. This table has roughly 52,000 distinct CDR3 sequences, approximately 5.8% appearing once. The specimen sequenced was CD4+ T cells from blood. Receptor source: a woman between 18 and 30 years old with multiple sclerosis.

This clonotype has a count of ten or more. The CDR3 DNA reads as TGCAGTGCCATGCGGGAGGGCCGCGTGGGCGAGCAGTACGTC. This gives the protein CSAMREGRVGEQYV. The chain joins TRBV20-1 to TRBJ2-7; 9 positions agree with TRBD2. CDR1 is DFQATT, CDR2 SNEGSKA, per germline (reference sequence). This CDR3 region has 14 residues. The V segment lost 6 bases and the J segment 6 bases; nucleotides outside the gene matches: 12.

This clonotype was detected only a few times. The chain couples TRBV20-1 to TRBJ1-1; a possible D gene is TRBD1 (5 bases). Between the trimmed V and J ends, which lost 2 bases and 6 bases, there was a span of 13 bases. This CDR3 has 13 amino acids. Germline V lookup: CDR1 DFQATT, CDR2 SNEGSKA (reference sequence). Here the CDR3 reads CSARSHQGPEAFF. As DNA, the CDR3 is TGCAGTGCTAGATCTCACCAGGGCCCTGAAGCTTTCTTT.

This clonotype was detected ten times or more. The J gene is TRBJ2-6, the V gene TRBV13; the match to TRBD1 covers 10 bases. Germline-derived CDR1 and CDR2 are PRHDT and FYEKMQ (reference sequence). The V segment lost 5 bases and the J segment 0 bases; nucleotides outside the gene matches: 1. The CDR3 contains 16 residues. CDR3 amino acids: CASSRDRGSGANVLTF. The CDR3 region has the DNA TGTGCCAGCAGCCGGGACAGGGGCTCTGGGGCCAACGTCCTGACTTTC.

This clonotype was observed at least ten times. This chain connects TRBV7-2 to TRBJ1-1; D is unresolved. The CDR3 length is 16 residues. Deletions cut 1 base from V and 5 bases from J, with 17 bases between. The germline CDR1 and CDR2 sequences are SGHTA and FQGNSA. CDR3 bases: TGTGCCAGCAGCTTAGAGTTTGGCGGGCCGCGGACTGAAGCTTTCTTT. Its protein product is CASSLEFGGPRTEAFF.

This clonotype was recorded at least ten times. V and J are TRBV20-1 and TRBJ2-6; weak D call: TRBD2 (6 bases). Between the trimmed V and J ends, which lost 6 bases and 0 bases, there was a span of 12 bases. The length of the CDR3 is 15 residues. The germline V gene encodes CDR1 DFQATT and CDR2 SNEGSKA (reference sequence). CDR3 sequence reads: CSAVRTTSGANVLTF. The CDR3, as DNA: TGCAGTGCCGTACGGACTACCTCTGGGGCCAACGTCCTGACTTTC.

This clonotype was seen ten or more times. CDR3 DNA: TGTGCCAGCAGTACCCCGGACAGGAAATACGAGCAGTACGTC. It yields the protein CASSTPDRKYEQYV. The chain carries TRBV6-2 or TRBV6-3 and TRBJ2-7; 7 positions agree with TRBD1. V was clipped by 5 bases and J by 4 bases; unmatched bases: 8. The CDR3 loop spans 14 amino acids. Germline V gene lookup returns CDR1 MNHEY and CDR2 SVGEGT.

This clonotype was seen repeatedly, ten times or more. The rearrangement uses TRBV9 and TRBJ2-3; D possibly corresponds to TRBD2 (5 bases). The CDR3 covers 13 residues. V lost 1 base, J lost 4 bases, and 7 bases lay in between. The germline V gene encodes CDR1 SGDLS and CDR2 YYNGEE. CDR3 sequence reads: CASSVNSADTQYF. The CDR3 bases are TGTGCCAGCAGCGTAAATAGCGCAGATACGCAGTATTTT.

This clonotype was seen repeatedly, ten times or more. This sequence joins TRBV6-6 and TRBJ2-2; D possibly corresponds to TRBD1 (6 bases). V was cut by 7 bases and J by 1 base, with 10 bases left in between. Germline V gene sequence: CDR1 MNHNY, CDR2 SVGAGI (reference sequence). CDR3 length: 14 amino acids. The CDR3 sequence: CASIGQLNTGELFF. The CDR3 nucleotides are TGTGCCAGCATTGGACAGTTGAACACCGGGGAGCTGTTTTTT.

This clonotype was counted many times. The chain combines TRBV20-1 with TRBJ2-1; TRBD2 matches 10 bases. This CDR3 comprises 16 residues. Trimming took 3 bases from V and 1 from J; bases not matched to a gene: 6. CDR1 DFQATT and CDR2 SNEGSKA come from the germline V gene (reference sequence). The CDR3 sequence: CSARPLAGASYNEQFF. For the CDR3, the DNA is TGCAGTGCTAGGCCGCTAGCGGGAGCTTCCTACAATGAGCAGTTCTTC.

At least ten counts were recorded for this clonotype. V gene TRBV9 combines with J gene TRBJ1-1; the D gene is possibly TRBD1 (6 bases). This CDR3 has 14 residues. Trimming took off 2 bases at V and 5 bases at J, with 13 bases between the two ends. The germline V gene has CDR1 SGDLS and CDR2 YYNGEE. The CDR3 loop is CASSVDRDITEAFF. DNA for the CDR3: TGTGCCAGCAGCGTGGACCGGGACATAACTGAAGCTTTCTTT.

Many counts were recorded for this clonotype. The chain links TRBV5-1 to TRBJ1-2; no clear D. V shed 2 bases and J shed 0 bases, with 8 bases lying between them. CDR1 is SGHRS, CDR2 YFSETQ, per germline. This CDR3 has 14 residues. DNA for the CDR3: TGCGCCAGCAGCTTCCCAGGCACTAACTATGGCTACACCTTC. Its translation: CASSFPGTNYGYTF.